The 12 T cell receptor beta chains below were found in one sample sequenced in a study of OX40 agonist ivuxolimab in advanced cancers. The repertoire was sequenced with immunoSEQ multiplex PCR; TCRdb's copy has only in-frame clones and lacks some. The sample contains 45,000 to 50,000 clones, 80% to 85% of which appear only once. The sequences come from CD4+ or CD8+ T cells sorted from blood, collected in a trial of the OX40 agonist ivuxolimab. Every receptor here comes from an adult with an advanced solid tumor such as melanoma, head and neck, liver or kidney cancer.

This sequence joins TRBV7-2 and TRBJ2-1, with D perhaps given as TRBD1 or TRBD2 (5 bases each). The length of the CDR3 is 15 residues. Germline V CDR1 and CDR2: SGHTA, FQGNSA. The V end was cut by 3 bases, the J end by 0 bases, with 9 bases between. As DNA, the CDR3 is TGTGCCAGCAGCTTCACAGGAGGCTCCTACAATGAGCAGTTCTTC. It codes for CASSFTGGSYNEQFF.

For the CDR3, the DNA is TGTGCCAGCTCACCGGACAGGGGAAGGCACGAGCAGTACTTC. Translated, it gives CASSPDRGRHEQYF. The chain couples TRBV18 to TRBJ2-7, with TRBD1 identical over 9 bases. Trimming took 3 bases from V and 5 from J; bases not matched to a gene: 5. Germline CDR1 reads KGHSH; CDR2 reads LQKENI. The CDR3 spans 14 residues.

V and J are TRBV30 and TRBJ2-5, with D maybe TRBD2 (6 bases). V dropped 4 bases and J dropped 5 bases, with 14 bases sitting between them. The CDR3 has 13 residues. Per the germline V gene, CDR1 is GTSNPN and CDR2 is SVGIG (reference sequence). The CDR3 coding sequence is TGTGCCTGGAACCGGAGGGCGGGGGAGACCCAGTACTTC. Translation gives CAWNRRAGETQYF.

The chain joins TRBV7-2 to TRBJ2-1; 7 bases match TRBD2. The CDR3 consists of 16 residues. With V trimmed by 4 bases and J by 2 bases, 8 bases remained unmatched. Per germline, CDR1 SGHTA and CDR2 FQGNSA. CDR3 bases: TGTGCCAGCAGCTCCAGCGGGGCCAGCGCCTACAATGAGCAGTTCTTC. It is translated as CASSSSGASAYNEQFF. The variable domain in full, with the rest retrieved from reference TRBV7-2 and TRBJ2-1, is GAGVSQSPSNKVTEKGKDVELRCDPISGHTALYWYRQSLGQGLEFLIYFQGNSAPDKSGLPSDRFSAERTGGSVSTLTIQRTQQEDSAVYLCASSSSGASAYNEQFFGPGTRLTVL.

The chain joins TRBV7-2 to TRBJ1-5; a possible D gene is TRBD1 (6 bases). The CDR3 extends over 15 amino acids. V lost 0 bases and J lost 6, with 12 bases in between. Germline values: CDR1 SGHTA, CDR2 FQGNSA. CDR3 sequence reads: CASSLAGGAGQPQHF. The CDR3 DNA sequence: TGTGCCAGCAGCTTAGCGGGGGGGGCAGGTCAGCCCCAGCATTTT.

The table lists this clone with a few counts. The chain links TRBV6-1 to TRBJ1-3; tentative D call: TRBD1 (5 bases). The V end was cut by 6 bases, the J end by 0 bases, with 12 bases between. Germline V CDR1 and CDR2: MNHNS, SASEGT. The CDR3 runs 15 residues. The CDR3 loop reads CASRGTADSGNTIYF. The CDR3 DNA reads TGTGCCAGCAGGGGGACGGCGGACTCTGGAAACACCATATATTTT.

The chain couples TRBV10-3 to TRBJ2-1; D possibly corresponds to TRBD2 (6 bases). This CDR3 has 12 amino acids. In germline, CDR1 is ENHRY, CDR2 SYGVKD. The CDR3 loop is CAVGGSYNEQFF. CDR3 bases: TGTGCTGTCGGAGGGTCCTACAATGAGCAGTTCTTC.

The CDR3 nucleotides are TGTGCCAGCACCTCACAGGGGGCTGGCGACGAGCAGTACTTC. Translating gives CASTSQGAGDEQYF. This sequence joins TRBV7-9 and TRBJ2-7; 9 bases are shared with TRBD1. The CDR3 sequence is 14 residues long. Germline assignment: CDR1 SEHNR and CDR2 FQNEAQ (reference sequence). Trimming removed 7 bases from V and 5 bases from J; junction bases left unmatched: 9.

With respect to this clone: At one boundary the junction diverges from the germline segment, which might be a read error. The chain carries TRBV30 and TRBJ1-4; the D is unclear. CDR1 and CDR2 from the germline V gene are GTSNPN and SVGIG (reference sequence). This CDR3 has 13 amino acids. CDR3 DNA sequence: TGTGCCCGGAGTGGCATCGGGAAGGAAAAACTGTTTTTT. Its protein is CARSGIGKEKLFF.

The genes are TRBV2 and TRBJ1-1; the D is unclear. CDR3 length: 12 amino acids. Trimming pared 8 bases from V and 1 base from J, leaving 8 bases between. Looked up from germline, CDR1 is SNHLY and CDR2 is FYNNEI. CDR3: CASVSTNTEAFF. DNA of the CDR3: TGTGCCAGCGTTTCCACGAACACTGAAGCTTTCTTT.

The chain carries TRBV18 and TRBJ2-1; 8 bases are shared with TRBD2. Unmatched junction bases numbered 7, after V lost 0 bases and J lost 6 bases. The CDR3 contains 16 residues. Germline CDR1 is KGHSH and CDR2 is LQKENI. In nucleotides, the CDR3 is TGTGCCAGCTCACCACCAGGACTAGCATCCCTCAATGAGCAGTTCTTC. Translated, it gives CASSPPGLASLNEQFF.

V gene TRBV7-7 combines with J gene TRBJ1-5, with unresolved D. The CDR3 runs 13 residues. V was cut by 1 base and J by 5 bases, with 6 bases left in between. Germline assignment: CDR1 SSHAT and CDR2 FNYEAQ (reference sequence). The CDR3 DNA is TGTGCCAGCAGCTTAGGGGCAGATCAGCCCCAGCATTTT. Protein sequence: CASSLGADQPQHF.